What follows are 14 T cell receptor beta chains derived from one specimen sequenced in a study of PD-L1 blockade in urothelial cancer. Clones were sequenced by immunoSEQ multiplex PCR, and TCRdb holds only the in-frame ones, with some missing. The data contain around 66,000 clones, roughly 90% of them singletons. Time point in this sample: peripheral blood 6 weeks after treatment start. The material was PBMCs, obtained around atezolizumab (anti-PD-L1) treatment. These receptors were obtained from a man aged 55 to 70 with urothelial cancer.

V usage is TRBV11-3 and J usage is TRBJ2-2, with 7 bases lining up with TRBD2. Trimming removed 5 bases from V and 6 bases from J; junction bases left unmatched: 6. Germline V lookup: CDR1 SGHNT, CDR2 YENEEA. The CDR3 loop spans 14 amino acids. The CDR3 protein is CASSPRLAAGELFF. The DNA for the CDR3 is TGTGCCAGCAGCCCCAGACTAGCCGCCGGGGAGCTGTTTTTT.

V is TRBV5-1 and J is TRBJ2-3; 9 nucleotides line up with TRBD2. This CDR3 has 16 residues. Trimming took 7 bases from V and 0 from J; bases not matched to a gene: 9. Germline V gene sequence: CDR1 SGHRS, CDR2 YFSETQ. The CDR3 here is CASRLGSGGSTDTQYF. In DNA form, the CDR3 reads TGCGCCAGCCGTCTAGGTAGCGGGGGTAGCACAGATACGCAGTATTTT.

As regards this clone: Because the CDR3's place on the DNA is in doubt, the DNA is left out and the CDR3 is given as listed by TCRdb. The chain combines TRBV10-3 with TRBJ2-7; the D segment call TRBD2 is taken from the table without a DNA check. CDR1 and CDR2 from the germline V gene are ENHRY and SYGVKD. The length of the CDR3 is 15 amino acids, counting both ends. The CDR3 loop is CAISDFRGSSYEQYF.

The rearrangement links TRBV5-4 to TRBJ2-7; 8 positions agree with TRBD1. This CDR3 contains 14 residues. Germline-derived CDR1 and CDR2 are SGHNT and YYREEE (reference sequence). After removal of 4 bases from V and 1 base from J, the junction contained 4 bases not matched to a gene. The CDR3 nucleotides read TGTGCCAGCAGCGCCGGACAGGGTTCCTACGAGCAGTACTTC. Translation: CASSAGQGSYEQYF.

The chain carries TRBV7-9 and TRBJ2-5; D is perhaps TRBD1 (7 bases). There are 14 residues in the CDR3. The germline gives CDR1 SEHNR, CDR2 FQNEAQ (reference sequence). With 5 bases removed from V and 5 bases from J, the gap between germline ends came to 15 bases. The DNA for the CDR3 is TGTGCCAGCAGCCCCCGACAGGGAGGTGAGACCCAGTACTTC. It is translated as CASSPRQGGETQYF.

In this sample, this clone turned up a few times. The genes are TRBV2 and TRBJ1-6; 7 positions match TRBD1. J was trimmed by 8 bases and V by 4 bases; bases with no gene match: 8. The CDR3 spans 15 residues. Germline CDR1 and CDR2: SNHLY and FYNNEI. The CDR3 loop is CASSVGDRVYSPLHF. CDR3 DNA sequence: TGTGCCAGCAGTGTCGGAGACAGGGTATATTCACCCCTCCACTTT.

V gene TRBV19 combines with J gene TRBJ2-5; TRBD1 might be the D (6 bases). Trimming cost V 3 bases and J 3 bases, with 8 bases left between them. The CDR3 loop spans 13 amino acids. Germline V gives CDR1 LNHDA, CDR2 SQIVND (reference sequence). Here the CDR3 DNA reads TGTGCCAGTAGTATTACAGGGAAAGAGACCCAGTACTTC. As protein: CASSITGKETQYF.

The genes are TRBV2 and TRBJ1-5; tentative D call: TRBD1 (6 bases). Germline V CDR1 and CDR2: SNHLY, FYNNEI. The CDR3 is made up of 13 amino acids. Deletions cut 6 bases from V and 6 bases from J, with 12 bases between. CDR3: CASSNQGSQPQHF. In DNA, the CDR3 is TGTGCCAGCAGCAATCAGGGGTCTCAGCCCCAGCATTTT.

This chain joins TRBV5-4 and TRBJ1-1; D call uncertain. From germline, CDR1 is SGHNT and CDR2 YYREEE (reference sequence). Trimming pared 2 bases from V and 5 bases from J, leaving 13 bases between. The CDR3 spans 14 residues. The DNA of the CDR3 is TGTGCCAGCAGCTTAAGCTGGGGAGGTACTGAAGCTTTCTTT. Encoded protein: CASSLSWGGTEAFF.

V is TRBV5-4 and J is TRBJ2-7, with 9 bases lining up with TRBD1. V shed 4 bases and J 0 bases; nucleotides not matched to a gene: 2. CDR3 length equals 14 residues. In germline, CDR1 is SGHNT, CDR2 YYREEE (reference sequence). The CDR3 coding sequence is TGTGCCAGCAGCCCGACAGGGGGCTCCTACGAGCAGTACTTC. This gives the protein CASSPTGGSYEQYF.

This chain uses TRBV7-3 with TRBJ2-1; TRBD2 agrees at 7 bases. The V and J ends lost 5 bases and 5 bases, in that order; junction bases with no gene match: 9. This CDR3 is built from 15 residues. Germline V CDR1 and CDR2: SGHTA, FQGTGA. The CDR3 DNA is TGTGCCAGCAGCGCCCTAGCGGTCAGCAACAATGAGCAGTTCTTC. This codes for CASSALAVSNNEQFF.

The chain recombines TRBV4-3 with TRBJ2-1; D perhaps matches TRBD2 (6 bases). Germline V lookup: CDR1 LGHNA, CDR2 YSLEER. This CDR3 has 21 amino acids. The germline V and J ends were trimmed by 0 bases and 0 bases, with 24 bases remaining between them. The CDR3 DNA reads TGCGCCAGCAGCCAAGATGTCGGGAGAGGAAGGGTCCAAAGCTCCTACAATGAGCAGTTCTTC. Amino acid sequence: CASSQDVGRGRVQSSYNEQFF.

The chain joins TRBV6-1 to TRBJ2-7; TRBD1 aligns across 10 bases. Per the germline V gene, CDR1 is MNHNS and CDR2 is SASEGT. The CDR3 runs 17 residues. J was trimmed by 1 base and V by 4 bases; bases with no gene match: 10. As DNA, the CDR3 is TGTGCCAGCAGTGCGTTAGGAGGACAGGGGGGATCCTACGAGCAGTACTTC. It codes for CASSALGGQGGSYEQYF.

The chain has TRBV29-1 and TRBJ2-7; TRBD1 aligns across 7 bases. Germline V gene lookup returns CDR1 SQVTM and CDR2 ANQGSEA. The V and J ends lost 6 bases and 4 bases, in that order; junction bases with no gene match: 6. This CDR3 region has 12 residues. This chain's CDR3 is CSVGQAGYEQYF. CDR3 DNA: TGCAGCGTAGGACAGGCCGGATACGAGCAGTACTTC.